This T cell receptor beta chain was found in a study of CD8+ T cells in alopecia areata. Findings of the study overall: Compared with mice, patients displayed less clear TCR sharing, possibly for HLA-related reasons. Scalp samples also yield sequences from resident alphabeta T cells of normal skin. An increase in clonality over normal scalp was evident in lesional scalp, especially alopecia totalis/universalis.

Reverse transcription of extracted RNA yielded cDNA, which provided the sequencing template. Data came from immunoSEQ multiplex PCR; TCRdb stores just in-frame clones and leaves some out. Of around 140,000 clones in the sample, about 60% were seen once. Cell sorting was applied to PBMCs, and CD4+ and CD8+ T cells were collected. The CDR3 totals 15 residues. Germline assignment: CDR1 SQVTM and CDR2 ANQGSEA. Between the trimmed V and J ends, which lost 5 bases and 0 bases, there was a span of 16 bases. With regard to this clone: Its antigen is unidentified.

This rearrangement joins TRBV29-1 to TRBJ1-1; possibly TRBD1 for D (5 bases). The source of this sequence is a human donor with alopecia areata. This material consisted of CD4+ T cells sorted from blood, taken at week 0. In DNA form, the CDR3 reads TGCAGCGTTAAGAATGGCCGACAGATGAACACTGAAGCTTTCTTT. Amino acids: CSVKNGRQMNTEAFF. Drawing the rest from reference TRBV29-1 and TRBJ1-1, the complete variable domain is SAVISQKPSRDICQRGTSLTIQCQVDSQVTMMFWYRQQPGQSLTLIATANQGSEATYESGFVIDKFPISRPNLTFSTLTVSNMSPEDSSIYLCSVKNGRQMNTEAFFGQGTRLTVV.